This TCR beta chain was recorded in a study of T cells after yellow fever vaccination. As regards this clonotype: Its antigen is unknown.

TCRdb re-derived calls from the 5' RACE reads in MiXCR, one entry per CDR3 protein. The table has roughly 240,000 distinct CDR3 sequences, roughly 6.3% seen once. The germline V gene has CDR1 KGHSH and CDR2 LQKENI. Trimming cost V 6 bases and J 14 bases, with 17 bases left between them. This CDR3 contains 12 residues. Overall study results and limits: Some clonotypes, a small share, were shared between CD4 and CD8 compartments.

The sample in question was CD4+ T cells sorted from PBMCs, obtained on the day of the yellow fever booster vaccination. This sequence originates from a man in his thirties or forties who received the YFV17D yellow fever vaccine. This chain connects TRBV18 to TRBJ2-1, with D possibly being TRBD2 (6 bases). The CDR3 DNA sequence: TGTGCCAGCTCCCATGCCGGGAGTCGAAAGTTCTTC. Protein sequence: CASSHAGSRKFF.